This passage covers 23 T cell receptor beta chains from one sample sequenced in a study of cytomegalovirus exposure and HLA in healthy donors. The PCR employed 60 Vbeta primers together with 13 Jbeta primers. Some clones are missing from TCRdb's copy, which holds only in-frame ones; the method was immunoSEQ multiplex PCR. The data show approximately 78,000 clones, approximately 84% seen once. Sequencing was performed on PBMCs. The receptors stem from a woman aged 45 to 65 in good health and CMV-seronegative.

The chain carries TRBV20-1 and TRBJ2-3; no reliable D call. Germline CDR1 DFQATT, CDR2 SNEGSKA (reference sequence). The CDR3 totals 11 residues. V gave up 3 bases and J gave up 4 bases, with 5 bases separating them. The CDR3 loop reads CSASQSDTQYF. The CDR3 DNA reads as TGCAGTGCTAGTCAGTCAGATACGCAGTATTTT.

The CDR3 spells CASSLGQNTEAFF. In nucleotides, the CDR3 is TGTGCCAGCAGCTTAGGACAGAACACTGAAGCTTTCTTT. The chain uses TRBV11-2 and TRBJ1-1; unclear D gene. Deletions cut 1 base from V and 1 base from J, with 4 bases between. Germline values: CDR1 SGHAT, CDR2 FQNNGV. This CDR3 has 13 residues.

The V gene is TRBV29-1, the J gene TRBJ2-5; 10 bases map to TRBD1. The CDR3 totals 15 residues. V dropped 6 bases and J dropped 1; count of bases not matched to a gene: 8. Germline CDR1 SQVTM, CDR2 ANQGSEA. In DNA form, the CDR3 reads TGCAGCGTCCGCAGGACAGGGGGAGTCCAAGAGACCCAGTACTTC. Protein sequence: CSVRRTGGVQETQYF. The variable domain in full, completed from reference TRBV29-1 and TRBJ2-5, reads SAVISQKPSRDICQRGTSLTIQCQVDSQVTMMFWYRQQPGQSLTLIATANQGSEATYESGFVIDKFPISRPNLTFSTLTVSNMSPEDSSIYLCSVRRTGGVQETQYFGPGTRLLVL.

The gene calls are TRBV15 and TRBJ1-4; 7 nucleotides agree with TRBD1. V trimming: 3 bases; J trimming: 0 bases; junction bases outside the gene matches: 4. The CDR3 is 16 amino acids. CDR1 is LNHNV, CDR2 YYDKDF, per germline (reference sequence). The DNA for the CDR3 is TGTGCCACCAGCAGTGGACAGGCTGCAACTAATGAAAAACTGTTTTTT. Its protein product is CATSSGQAATNEKLFF.

V usage is TRBV28 and J usage is TRBJ1-1, with 10 nucleotides matching TRBD1. Per germline, CDR1 MDHEN and CDR2 SYDVKM. V lost 3 bases to trimming and J lost 5 bases; unmatched junction nucleotides: 9. This CDR3 is 16 amino acids long. In nucleotides, the CDR3 is TGTGCCAGCAGTTTTTGGTCGGACAGGGGGTGGACTGAAGCTTTCTTT. Translating gives CASSFWSDRGWTEAFF.

The chain recombines TRBV4-1 with TRBJ2-1, with 12 nucleotides matching TRBD2. There are 16 residues in the CDR3. Trimming took 3 bases from V and 5 from J; bases not matched to a gene: 5. The V gene's germline CDR1 is MGHRA and CDR2 YSYEKL. CDR3 coding DNA: TGCGCCAGCAGCCAGCCCGGACTAGCGGGGAACAATGAGCAGTTCTTC. It codes for CASSQPGLAGNNEQFF.

The chain joins TRBV6-5 to TRBJ1-4; perhaps TRBD1 as D (5 bases). This CDR3 spans 14 amino acids. Germline CDR1 reads MNHEY; CDR2 reads SVGAGI. The germline V and J ends were trimmed by 2 bases and 6 bases, with 10 bases remaining between them. CDR3 amino acids: CASSYRSGYEKLFF. CDR3 in DNA: TGTGCCAGCAGTTACCGGTCAGGGTATGAAAAACTGTTTTTT.

This rearrangement joins TRBV4-1 to TRBJ2-1; tentatively, D is TRBD2 (6 bases). Per germline, CDR1 MGHRA and CDR2 YSYEKL. V was trimmed by 2 bases and J by 2 bases, leaving 19 bases between them. The CDR3 covers 18 residues. The CDR3 DNA reads TGCGCCAGCAGCCAATTCTGGCGTTCGACGGGGGCCTACAATGAGCAGTTCTTC. This sequence encodes CASSQFWRSTGAYNEQFF.

The chain uses TRBV7-2 and TRBJ2-5; D may be TRBD2 (5 bases). In germline, CDR1 is SGHTA, CDR2 FQGNSA. V gave up 4 bases and J gave up 7 bases, with 10 bases separating them. The CDR3 extends over 12 amino acids. The CDR3 DNA follows: TGTGCCAGCAGCTCTAGCCGAGGGACCCAGTACTTC. It yields the protein CASSSSRGTQYF.

The chain is built from TRBV19 and TRBJ2-5; 10 bases are shared with TRBD2. The CDR3 is 16 amino acids. The V segment lost 3 bases and the J segment 5 bases; nucleotides outside the gene matches: 9. Germline values: CDR1 LNHDA, CDR2 SQIVND (reference sequence). CDR3 loop: CASSISPSGGYETQYF. CDR3 nucleotide sequence: TGTGCCAGTAGTATTAGCCCTAGCGGGGGATATGAGACCCAGTACTTC.

In this sample, this clone turned up once. The chain employs TRBV5-1 and TRBJ1-1, with D possibly matching TRBD1 (6 bases). V was trimmed by 3 bases and J by 8 bases, leaving 11 bases between them. CDR1 and CDR2 from the germline V gene are SGHRS and YFSETQ. This CDR3 is 12 amino acids long. In nucleotides, the CDR3 is TGCGCCAGCAGCTACCTAGGGGGAGAAGCTTTCTTT. This gives the protein CASSYLGGEAFF.

The chain employs TRBV6-6 and TRBJ2-1, with 9 nucleotides matching TRBD1. This CDR3 contains 16 residues. Germline CDR1 MNHNY, CDR2 SVGAGI (reference sequence). The V segment lost 1 base and the J segment 4 bases; nucleotides outside the gene matches: 5. The CDR3 loop reads CASSYYRQGGYNEQFF. As DNA, the CDR3 is TGTGCCAGCAGTTACTACAGACAGGGGGGGTACAATGAGCAGTTCTTC.

V usage is TRBV6-5 and J usage is TRBJ1-3; TRBD1 matches at 7 bases. J was trimmed by 2 bases and V by 5 bases; bases with no gene match: 0. The CDR3 is made up of 13 amino acids. Germline V CDR1 and CDR2: MNHEY, SVGAGI. The CDR3 reads CASSGTAGNTIYF. DNA of the CDR3: TGTGCCAGCAGTGGGACAGCTGGAAACACCATATATTTT.

This chain uses TRBV5-6 with TRBJ2-1; maybe TRBD1 (6 bases). V lost 1 base and J lost 6, with 11 bases in between. The germline V gene encodes CDR1 SGHDT and CDR2 YYEEEE. There are 14 residues in the CDR3. The CDR3 spells CASSLTRGGNEQFF. DNA of the CDR3: TGTGCCAGCAGCTTGACCAGGGGTGGCAATGAGCAGTTCTTC.

V is TRBV5-1 and J is TRBJ2-1; D uncertain. The ends were cut back, 0 bases at V and 7 bases at J, with 8 bases in the middle. The CDR3 is made up of 13 amino acids. The germline CDR1 and CDR2 sequences are SGHRS and YFSETQ. The CDR3 region is CASSLESRNEQFF. The CDR3 DNA reads as TGCGCCAGCAGCTTGGAGTCCAGGAATGAGCAGTTCTTC.

The chain links TRBV11-2 to TRBJ2-7; 8 bases align to TRBD1. This CDR3 has 16 amino acids. Germline V lookup: CDR1 SGHAT, CDR2 FQNNGV. Trimming removed 0 bases from V and 3 bases from J; junction bases left unmatched: 7. CDR3 DNA: TGTGCCAGCAGCTTAGATCGGACAGGGAACTTCTACGAGCAGTACTTC. Translating gives CASSLDRTGNFYEQYF.

This sequence joins TRBV15 and TRBJ2-5, with 11 bases aligning to TRBD2. Germline V gene sequence: CDR1 LNHNV, CDR2 YYDKDF (reference sequence). V lost 2 bases, J lost 5 bases, and 10 bases stayed unmatched. This CDR3 has 17 residues. The CDR3 reads CATSRSSRLAGYETQYF. The CDR3 region has the DNA TGTGCCACCAGCAGATCCTCCCGACTAGCGGGATACGAGACCCAGTACTTC.

This chain connects TRBV7-9 to TRBJ2-5; D ambiguous. V shed 5 bases and J shed 5 bases, with 6 bases lying between them. The CDR3 consists of 11 residues. CDR1 and CDR2 from the germline V gene are SEHNR and FQNEAQ (reference sequence). The CDR3 is CASSPSETQYF. The CDR3 bases are TGTGCCAGCAGCCCGTCGGAGACCCAGTACTTC.

The genes are TRBV4-1 and TRBJ2-2, with 10 bases identical to TRBD1. V shed 6 bases and J 4 bases; nucleotides not matched to a gene: 2. In germline, CDR1 is MGHRA, CDR2 YSYEKL. This CDR3 is 14 amino acids long. CDR3 amino acids: CASRGQGFTGELFF. Here the CDR3 DNA reads TGCGCCAGCAGGGGACAGGGGTTCACCGGGGAGCTGTTTTTT.

V is TRBV6-1 and J is TRBJ2-5; 8 positions agree with TRBD1. CDR3 length equals 14 residues. The germline V gene encodes CDR1 MNHNS and CDR2 SASEGT. V lost 7 bases and J lost 5; bases outside the gene matches: 9. The chain's CDR3 is CASNDAGGGETQYF. Here the CDR3 DNA reads TGTGCCAGCAATGACGCAGGGGGCGGGGAGACCCAGTACTTC.

This chain links TRBV14 with TRBJ1-2; 7 bases match TRBD1. J gave up 4 bases and V 1 base, and 3 bases lay outside the gene matches. CDR3 length equals 14 residues. Germline V gene sequence: CDR1 SGHDN, CDR2 FVKESK. CDR3 bases: TGTGCCAGCAGCCAAGTATCAGGGGGCTATGGCTACACCTTC. This sequence encodes CASSQVSGGYGYTF. Full variable domain (missing parts from reference TRBV14 and TRBJ1-2): EAGVTQFPSHSVIEKGQTVTLRCDPISGHDNLYWYRRVMGKEIKFLLHFVKESKQDESGMPNNRFLAERTGGTYSTLKVQPAELEDSGVYFCASSQVSGGYGYTFGSGTRLTVV.

A word on this clone: The same CDR3 arises from other DNA sequences in this sample as well. The V call is TRBV27, the J call TRBJ1-5; 10 bases map to TRBD1. The CDR3 loop spans 15 amino acids. CDR1 is MNHEY, CDR2 SMNVEV, per germline (reference sequence). Germline trimming cut 5 bases from V and 2 bases from J; bases unmatched to any gene: 3. In DNA, the CDR3 is TGTGCCAGCAGTCTTGGGACAGGGGGCAATCAGCCCCAGCATTTT. Amino acid sequence: CASSLGTGGNQPQHF.

This clone has just one count. The chain is built from TRBV6-1 and TRBJ2-5, with TRBD1 matching 7 bases. The CDR3 extends over 14 amino acids. With 2 bases clipped from V and 5 bases from J, the junction kept 5 bases outside the gene matches. CDR1 and CDR2 from the germline V gene are MNHNS and SASEGT. The CDR3 region is CASSEQGQTETQYF. CDR3 coding DNA: TGTGCCAGCAGTGAACAGGGACAGACGGAGACCCAGTACTTC.